This note documents a single TCR beta chain sequence. Which antigen it targets is not known. Within one base of it there is no much larger clone, and no base qualities were kept. The time point label of this sample denotes: baseline before first vaccination. The vaccinee samples were drawn from two UK trials, COV001 and COV002, one of which was a single-blind randomized controlled phase 2/3 trial testing AZD1222 (ChAdOx1 nCoV-19) in healthy adults. For TCRbeta chain sequencing, PBMC samples were collected from trial participants at day 0 and at day 28 after the second dose. The CDR3 regions of human TCRbeta chains were analyzed by immunosequencing. On the authors' methods: Repertoire TCRs were matched against a reference library of SARS-CoV-2-specific TCRs generated with the MIRA antigen-specificity platform. Breadth meant the fraction of unique TCRs that were SARS-CoV-2-associated, whereas depth meant the fraction of total T cells that were SARS-CoV-2-associated. Each spike-specific TCR was assigned to its reactive spike region and to a CD4 or CD8 class using the MIRA data. Log10-transformed breadth and depth values were compared by one-way ANOVA with Sidak's multiple comparisons tests. The table comes from immuneACCESS by way of TCRdb, which keeps in-frame sequences with V and J called. Part of the clones is missing from these tables; in studies checked, under half for an unresolved V gene and the rest for unknown reasons. Clone size and V and J calls were adopted from that table, with D and trimming inferred from the DNA. In all, the sample holds 150,000 to 200,000 clones, and 90% of those were seen once. The top ten clones comprise approximately 2.9% of the sample.

The germline V gene (reference sequence) yields SGHNT for CDR1 and YYREEE for CDR2. The cysteine opens and the phenylalanine closes a CDR3 of 14 amino acids. Just the 42-base CDR3 DNA is kept, in frame starting at base 1. After removal of 3 bases from V and 5 bases from J, the junction retains 6 bases not matched to a gene. The sample belongs to a study of T cell responses to AZD1222 COVID-19 vaccine (dated by TCRdb to about 2021). About the investigation overall: Because spike-specific TCR depth and breadth did not differ between the two schedules, AZD1222 recipients who got a second dose at roughly 4 weeks were pooled with those who got a second dose at roughly 12 weeks. TCR sequencing was performed for more than 230 trial participants, of whom some 200 were given two doses of AZD1222 and about 25 were given two doses of MenACWY control vaccine. Trial participants were enrolled into age subgroups of 18-55, 56-69 and 70-plus years, which contained approximately 150, 28 and 58 TCR-sequenced participants, respectively.

Beyond this particular receptor, the publication reports: In the small 56-69-year group, the increase in depth fell short of significance, most likely because of low power. Participants were mostly white British, with more females than males. The authors suggested clonal diversity may have been underestimated. Nearly half of unique spike-specific TCRs reportedly recognized epitopes outside regions mutated in the B.1.351 and B.1.1.7 variants. Conclusions about previously exposed vaccinees are limited because only a handful of AZD1222 recipients were SARS-CoV-2 seropositive at baseline. The vaccine-associated CD4 TCRs covered the entire spike protein, and the dominant responses fell in regions 160-218 and 743-854. Because no day 14 peak-response samples were available, the repertoires could be characterized only after the peak T cell response. Spike-specific TCR breadth and depth rose significantly after two AZD1222 doses compared with day 0 and with MenACWY recipients.

The sample in question was peripheral blood, obtained on day 0 of AZD1222 vaccination. The source is an adult in good health. The V gene is TRBV5-4 and the J gene is TRBJ2-5, with 8 bases matching TRBD1. The nucleotide sequence reads TGTGCCAGCAGCTCCAGGGGGCTCGCGGAGACCCAGTACTTC. It encodes CASSSRGLAETQYF.